The next 16 T cell receptor beta chains were all read from a single sample in a study of blood T cell repertoires in COVID-19. Assay used: immunoSEQ multiplex PCR; TCRdb lists only in-frame clones, some missing. Seen here are 200,000 to 250,000 clones, roughly 84% observed once, and the top ten hold 3% to 4%. The sequenced sample consisted of peripheral blood. The receptors derive from an elderly woman with acute or convalescent COVID-19.

The chain is built from TRBV24-1 and TRBJ1-4; D gene ambiguous. Germline V gene sequence: CDR1 KGHDR, CDR2 SFDVKD. V was shortened by 2 bases and J by 0 bases, with 24 bases between the two germline ends. CDR3 length equals 21 residues. This CDR3 is CATSDCGEAALRNTTNEKLFF. CDR3 DNA sequence: TGTGCCACCAGTGATTGTGGTGAGGCAGCCCTGAGAAATACAACTAATGAAAAACTGTTTTTT.

This sequence joins TRBV5-4 and TRBJ2-3; possibly TRBD2 for D (6 bases). The CDR3 consists of 17 residues. Germline V CDR1 and CDR2: SGHNT, YYREEE (reference sequence). V was clipped by 0 bases and J by 2 bases, with 16 bases between them. CDR3 residues: CASSLAGGSYATDTQYF. The CDR3 DNA reads as TGTGCCAGCAGCTTGGCCGGGGGTTCCTATGCCACAGATACGCAGTATTTT. Full variable domain (remainder filled in from reference TRBV5-4 and TRBJ2-3): ETGVTQSPTHLIKTRGQQVTLRCSSQSGHNTVSWYQQALGQGPQFIFQYYREEENGRGNFPPRFSGLQFPNYSSELNVNALELDDSALYLCASSLAGGSYATDTQYFGPGTRLTVL.

The CDR3, as DNA: TGTGCCAGCAGTCCCCCCGAAGTCAGGGGTGGGTACACCTTC. Its translation is CASSPPEVRGGYTF. The V gene is TRBV28, the J gene TRBJ1-2; TRBD1 is a possible D gene (6 bases). The CDR3 is 14 residues long. V lost 5 bases and J lost 11, with 21 bases in between. Germline V CDR1 and CDR2: MDHEN, SYDVKM.

V gene TRBV6-1 combines with J gene TRBJ2-5, with a weak D call TRBD1 (6 bases). Germline loops: CDR1 MNHNS, CDR2 SASEGT. V was shortened by 5 bases and J by 0 bases, with 10 bases between the two germline ends. This CDR3 is 14 amino acids long. The CDR3 reads CASSFGGDQETQYF. CDR3 nucleotide sequence: TGTGCCAGCAGTTTTGGGGGCGACCAAGAGACCCAGTACTTC.

The V gene is TRBV9, the J gene TRBJ1-3, with TRBD1 identical over 7 bases. CDR1 is SGDLS, CDR2 YYNGEE, per germline. V lost 0 bases to trimming and J lost 0 bases; unmatched junction nucleotides: 9. The CDR3 contains 18 residues. The CDR3 DNA reads as TGTGCCAGCAGCGTAGGGCAGGGGGTTTACCGCTCTGGAAACACCATATATTTT. This codes for CASSVGQGVYRSGNTIYF.

This CDR3 reads CASSLWTGAPGEQYF. The CDR3 nucleotides read TGTGCCAGCAGTTTATGGACAGGGGCACCTGGCGAGCAGTACTTC. J is TRBJ2-7 and V is TRBV28, with TRBD1 matching over 8 bases. The CDR3 runs 15 residues. Unmatched junction bases numbered 7, after V lost 0 bases and J lost 6 bases. Germline loops: CDR1 MDHEN, CDR2 SYDVKM.

The chain is built from TRBV27 and TRBJ1-6; 9 bases line up with TRBD1. Germline V gene data show CDR1 as MNHEY and CDR2 as SMNVEV (reference sequence). CDR3 length equals 19 residues. V lost 6 bases, J lost 6 bases, and 18 bases stayed unmatched. CDR3 DNA: TGTGCCAGCAGCCCCGGACAGGGGCCCGCGGGTTTGACTAATTCACCCCTCCACTTT. Translating gives CASSPGQGPAGLTNSPLHF.

The V call is TRBV7-9, the J call TRBJ2-1, with 9 positions matching TRBD1. This CDR3 contains 14 residues. V was clipped by 5 bases and J by 7 bases; unmatched bases: 6. Germline V gene sequence: CDR1 SEHNR, CDR2 FQNEAQ (reference sequence). The CDR3 is CASSGGQGKNEQFF. For the CDR3, the DNA is TGTGCCAGCAGCGGTGGACAGGGGAAAAATGAGCAGTTCTTC.

The J gene is TRBJ1-1, the V gene TRBV9; D is possibly TRBD1 (6 bases). Trimming stripped 3 bases from V and 0 bases from J, with 9 bases between. Germline lookup yields CDR1 SGDLS and CDR2 YYNGEE. The CDR3 loop spans 14 amino acids. The CDR3 region has the DNA TGTGCCAGCAGCGGTGGGGGCATGAACACTGAAGCTTTCTTT. Protein sequence: CASSGGGMNTEAFF.

There are a few counts of this clone. This sequence joins TRBV30 and TRBJ2-6; D is unresolved. The germline gives CDR1 GTSNPN, CDR2 SVGIG (reference sequence). The V end was cut by 8 bases, the J end by 0 bases, with 8 bases between. The CDR3 length is 13 residues. The CDR3 spells CAHDSSGANVLTF. CDR3 in DNA: TGTGCCCACGATAGCTCTGGGGCCAACGTCCTGACTTTC.

The chain recombines TRBV19 with TRBJ2-6; 13 nucleotides match TRBD2. V lost 6 bases, J lost 0 bases, and 14 bases stayed unmatched. CDR1 and CDR2 (germline): LNHDA, SQIVND (reference sequence). CDR3 length: 21 amino acids. CDR3 DNA: TGTGCCAGTAGCCTGGGGACTAGCGGGGCACGCTTCCTCTCTGGGGCCAACGTCCTGACTTTC. Protein: CASSLGTSGARFLSGANVLTF.

The V call is TRBV7-2, the J call TRBJ2-1, with 13 bases matching TRBD2. Germline V lookup: CDR1 SGHTA, CDR2 FQGNSA. The CDR3 is made up of 15 amino acids. The junction had 2 bases not matched to a gene; V was cut back by 5 bases and J by 4 bases. CDR3 protein: CASSPTSGGYNEQFF. The DNA for the CDR3 is TGTGCCAGCAGCCCGACTAGCGGGGGGTACAATGAGCAGTTCTTC.

The chain employs TRBV11-3 and TRBJ2-1, with a possible D match to TRBD1 (6 bases). The CDR3 runs 16 residues. Germline lookup yields CDR1 SGHNT and CDR2 YENEEA. Deletions cut 3 bases from V and 4 bases from J, with 16 bases between. CDR3 DNA sequence: TGTGCCAGCAGCTTCGCAGGGGCCATCCTATACAATGAGCAGTTCTTC. The encoded protein is CASSFAGAILYNEQFF.

The chain joins TRBV12-3 or TRBV12-4 to TRBJ1-1; 7 bases fit TRBD1. CDR3 size: 11 residues. The J segment lost 11 bases and the V segment lost 2 bases, leaving 2 bases of the junction unmatched. The CDR3 loop reads CASSLRGHAFF. Here the CDR3 DNA reads TGTGCCAGCAGTTTAAGGGGGCACGCTTTCTTT.

The chain links TRBV5-1 to TRBJ2-7; 8 nucleotides line up with TRBD2. In germline, CDR1 is SGHRS, CDR2 YFSETQ. The CDR3 extends over 15 amino acids. The V and J ends lost 4 bases and 2 bases, in that order; junction bases with no gene match: 8. The CDR3, as DNA: TGCGCCAGCAGCGCGGGGGGAAGCGGGGCCTACGAGCAGTACTTC. Translation gives CASSAGGSGAYEQYF.

This chain connects TRBV9 to TRBJ1-2; D remains ambiguous. The ends were cut back, 2 bases at V and 1 base at J, with 9 bases in the middle. The CDR3 contains 14 residues. Germline V gives CDR1 SGDLS, CDR2 YYNGEE. The CDR3 here is CASSVYENNYGYTF. CDR3 DNA sequence: TGTGCCAGCAGCGTGTACGAGAATAACTATGGCTACACCTTC.